The present T cell receptor beta chain was sequenced within a study of cytomegalovirus exposure and HLA in healthy donors (dated by TCRdb to 2016 to 2017). About the study as a whole: In an earlier analysis of under 600 of the donors, approximately 300 Gb of sequence data and just under 120 million unique TCR beta sequences from about 179 million T cells were reported. An early release covering over 500 HLA-typed donors comprised 300 to 350 gigabases of sequencing data and tens of millions of unique TCR sequences. Among the roughly 370 genotyped donors, approximately 81% belonged to the genetic ancestry cluster associated with self-reported Caucasian donors. The study aimed to test whether signatures of past pathogen exposure could be identified by cataloging public T cell receptors. Using immunosequencing, the study profiled T cell repertoires from around 680 subjects and related those repertoires to cytomegalovirus serostatus. In addition to the first cohort of 666 subjects, a separate validation cohort of 100 to 150 different subjects was used. The study combined high-throughput TCR immunosequencing, statistical association of individual TCRs with disease status, and machine learning to predict cytomegalovirus infection status. A later analysis re-analyzed previously published TCR beta repertoires from 650 to 800 donors and added high-resolution HLA genotyping to study TCR occurrence patterns. Rather than using new phenotypic data, the later analysis identified candidate immune exposures from TCR beta sequences and from how often those sequences occurred across donors. An earlier analysis of approximately 630 of the donors applied high-throughput TCR beta sequencing to assess whether each TCR beta V gene segment acted as functional or pseudogenic. Donor age, sex, ethnicity and CMV serostatus were collected together with the repertoire data. A later genetic analysis took genome-wide SNP genotypes for about three fifths of the 666 donors and used that subset as a discovery cohort. All discovery cohort repertoires had been generated using a single sequencing platform. Class I and class II HLA loci were covered by the typing at four-digit resolution. Typing coverage varied by locus: about 629-630 donors for A, B, C, DRB1 and DQB1; approximately 560 for DQA1; more than 600 for DPA1; under 490 for DPB1. A handful of DR-DQ haplotypes were handled as single units for association and clustering because linkage in the cohort was strong. On average, over 200,000 unique TCR beta nucleotide sequences were sequenced per donor among roughly 430 genotyped donors of the cohort, with approximately 18% of those sequences being non-productive. Results and caveats for the whole study, not just this receptor: In a later genetic analysis, a missense DCLRE1C variant was associated with V-gene and J-gene trimming of TCR beta chains, and the association was replicated in an independent cohort. In a later analysis, several top co-occurrence clusters were reported to appear linked to parvovirus B19, influenza, CMV and Epstein-Barr virus. When HLA alleles, especially DR and DQ, strongly co-occurred, attributing TCR associations to individual alleles was difficult. Correlated functional status among segregating V segments might be attributable to linkage disequilibrium, but an unknown experimental factor could not be ruled out. According to a later genetic analysis, donors in an Asian-associated ancestry cluster had fewer N-insertions in productive TCRs than the roughly 670-donor mean. A further reported finding was that TCR beta sequences accurately predicted the HLA-A and HLA-B alleles for most subjects in the first cohort. According to a later analysis, most CMV-associated TCR beta chains appeared to be HLA-restricted, and the HLA associations seemed to be driven largely by CMV exposure. In a later analysis, HLA-associated TCR beta chains were found to be more clonally expanded and to have lower generation probabilities than equally common non-associated chains. In both the original and validation cohorts, the classifier was reported to diagnose cytomegalovirus status with high specificity and sensitivity. The study gave a list of around 170 TCR beta chains associated with cytomegalovirus. Most TCR sequences were observed very rarely across donors, whereas some public TCRs were present in many individuals. A later analysis found that TCR association rates varied across HLA loci, with DRB1 alleles showing the most associated TCRs and HLA-C alleles the fewest. A few of the identified cytomegalovirus-associated TCR beta chains were confirmed in vitro to be specific for cytomegalovirus antigens. For the cohort, immune exposure information was limited to CMV serostatus. Seventeen rarely observed V segments, including chromosome 9 orphons, were excluded from the earlier analysis of almost 600 of the donors because counts were too low. It was suggested by the authors that the approach could potentially be generalized to other disease states and immunological phenotypes. Specific HLA alleles were associated with roughly 17,000 TCR beta sequences at a false discovery rate of 0.05 in a later analysis. Broadly in line with IMGT annotations, most TCR beta V segments showed up in productive rearrangements about 87% or about 30% of the time in an earlier analysis of several hundred of the donors. Because HLA typing was missing for some donors at each locus, association tests included only the typed subset. A cluster of highly shared sequence variants was judged likely to represent a technical artifact of the sequencing pipeline. Presence/absence analyses assumed roughly uniform sequencing depth across donors, an assumption that may not hold. In this cohort, only TCR beta chains were sequenced, and detectable features were limited by the absence of alpha or paired-chain data.

The cohort consisted of 650 to 700 healthy bone marrow donors. At the time of sampling, every cohort member was nominally healthy, though immune exposures that went unrecorded were likely present. The donor tested CMV seropositive and was one of the 289 seropositive cohort members. Each donor provided a peripheral blood sample, and peripheral blood mononuclear cells were used for TCR beta sequencing. Genomic DNA extraction from the blood cell samples was performed with the Qiagen DNeasy Blood Extraction Kit. To prepare the library, the immunoSEQ multiplex PCR assay was applied. A mixture of 60 forward primers for TCR Vbeta segments and 13 reverse primers for TCR Jbeta segments was used in the multiplex PCR. A multiplex PCR assay on genomic DNA amplified the CDR3 region of rearranged TCR beta genes. The Illumina HiSeq System was used to sequence the amplified TCR beta libraries as 87-base-pair reads. The published analysis was carried out like this. Across the roughly 640 repertoires, a later analysis counted tens of millions of unique TCR beta chains, 8.5 million to 12 million of which were shared by at least two donors. Raw reads were error-corrected and collapsed into unique sequences by a nearest-neighbor algorithm in which closely related sequences were merged to remove PCR and sequencing errors. Alignment of CDR3 sequences to IMGT reference sequences was used to assign V, D and J gene segments. For a sequence to be retained, a match of at least six nucleotides to both a V gene segment and a J gene segment was required. Rearrangements were called productive when the CDR3 lacked stop codons and stayed in frame with V and J; all others were non-productive. Following IMGT convention, CDR3 was defined as the stretch from the second conserved V-encoded cysteine up to the conserved J-encoded phenylalanine. The earlier analysis of about 560 of the donors excluded any sequence lacking an unambiguous match to a single V gene segment. In an earlier analysis of several hundred of the donors, V segments were called functional above 56.7% productive rearrangements and were called segregating when the between-donor standard deviation exceeded 5%. A statistical classification framework was built for diagnosing cytomegalovirus status from the catalog of TCR beta chain sequences. In a later analysis, V and J genes were assigned by comparing TCR nucleotide sequences against IMGT/GENE-DB human TR gene sequences. In a later analysis, CDR3 sequences and most-parsimonious VDJ recombination scenarios were assigned using the TCRdist pipeline. A later analysis defined each TCR beta chain by its CDR3 amino acid sequence plus V-gene family, and excluded reads lacking a unique V-gene family. To address suspected cross-contamination and a sequencing artifact, a later analysis removed around 600 highly shared, low-generation-probability nucleotide sequences. In a later analysis, a clonal expansion index was calculated for each public chain from normalized within-repertoire ranks of inferred template counts. In a later analysis, generation probabilities were computed using a VDJ recombination model fitted to out-of-frame rearrangements, and the results were checked against IGoR. Hypergeometric tests were used in a later analysis to score TCR-TCR, TCR-HLA and TCR-CMV co-occurrence, with a repertoire-size bias correction applied to the TCR pairs. To estimate false discovery rates, a later analysis permuted the HLA or CMV assignments 20 times. In a later analysis, co-occurring TCRs were grouped using DBSCAN, with TCRdist sequence similarity added in when clustering inside HLA-allele-positive subsets. For co-occurrence clustering, repertoires with fewer than 30,000 or more than 120,000 public chains were excluded, along with four or five repertoires with anomalous nucleotide sharing. TCRdb took over this immuneACCESS table, retaining in-frame rearrangements with V and J assigned. Such tables are incomplete; in checked studies, under half of the missing clones stem from an unresolved V gene, and the remainder is unexplained. V, J and clone size are those of that table, while D and trimming were read from the DNA. The sample table shows about 130,000 clones, and more than 80% are seen once. The ten largest clonotypes hold less than 6.5% of the sample.

This clone was counted a few times. The antigen it binds to is not known. The sample holds no much larger clone one base away, and base qualities are not on file. The receptor comes from a woman aged 40 to 50 in good health and CMV-seropositive. The sample was PBMCs.

The CDR3 in this case is CASSFLGSNTEAFF. The DNA reads TGTGCCAGCAGTTTTTTGGGCAGCAACACTGAAGCTTTCTTT. Recombination linked TRBV28 to TRBJ1-1, with the D gene too uncertain to name. CDR1 and CDR2 are drawn from the germline V gene: MDHEN, SYDVKM. The CDR3 spans 14 residues, from the cysteine through the phenylalanine. This entry keeps only the CDR3 DNA: 42 bases, framed from base 1. Trimming removed 3 bases from V and 2 bases from J, leaving 10 bases between the germline ends.